This T cell receptor (beta chain) was retrieved from a study of blood T cells in healthy people across ages. The CDR3 is 15 amino acids. The ends lost 0 bases at V and 3 bases at J; junction bases unmatched: 4. Germline CDR1 and CDR2: SNHLY and FYNNEI. A sample-barcoded 5' primer and a J-beta primer mix were used in a second PCR of about 7 to 12 cycles. Each of the cDNA molecules was tagged by a template-switch adaptor with 12 random nucleotides. The yield of each sample was at least 3 million CDR3-containing paired-end reads. TCRdb reprocessed the 5' RACE reads via MiXCR and lists one record per CDR3 protein. The table lists 2 million or so distinct CDR3 sequences, 49% of them singletons.

The receptor was isolated from a woman between 40 and 55 years old in good health. Material for sequencing was blood. The rearrangement uses TRBV2 and TRBJ1-2, with 7 bases identical to TRBD1. Written as DNA, the CDR3 is TGTGCCAGCAGTGAAGCGACAGGGTTAGACTATGGCTACACCTTC. It codes for CASSEATGLDYGYTF.